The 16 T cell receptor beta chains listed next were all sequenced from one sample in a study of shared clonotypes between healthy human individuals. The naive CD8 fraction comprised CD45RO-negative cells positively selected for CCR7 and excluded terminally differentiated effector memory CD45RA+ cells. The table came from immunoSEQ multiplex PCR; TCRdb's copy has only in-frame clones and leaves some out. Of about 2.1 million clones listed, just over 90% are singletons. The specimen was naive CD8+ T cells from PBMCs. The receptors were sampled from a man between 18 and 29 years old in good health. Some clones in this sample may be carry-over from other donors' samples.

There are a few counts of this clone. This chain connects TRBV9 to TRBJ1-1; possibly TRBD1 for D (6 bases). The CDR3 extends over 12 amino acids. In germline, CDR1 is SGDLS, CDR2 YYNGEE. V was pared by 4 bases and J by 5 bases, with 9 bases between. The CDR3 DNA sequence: TGTGCCAGCAGCACGGACAGAACTGAAGCTTTCTTT. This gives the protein CASSTDRTEAFF.

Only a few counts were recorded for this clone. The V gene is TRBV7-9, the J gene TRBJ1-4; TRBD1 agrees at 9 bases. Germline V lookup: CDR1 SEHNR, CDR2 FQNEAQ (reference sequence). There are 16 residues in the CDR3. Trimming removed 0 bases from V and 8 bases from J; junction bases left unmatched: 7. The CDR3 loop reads CASSLAYGQGNEKLFF. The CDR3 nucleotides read TGTGCCAGCAGCTTAGCTTACGGACAGGGGAACGAAAAACTGTTTTTT.

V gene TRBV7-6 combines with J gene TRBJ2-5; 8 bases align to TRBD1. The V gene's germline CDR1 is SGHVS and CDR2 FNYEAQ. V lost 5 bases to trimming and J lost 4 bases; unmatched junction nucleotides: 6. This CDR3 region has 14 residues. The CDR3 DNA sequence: TGTGCCAGCAGCCCAATACAGGGGGGAGAGACCCAGTACTTC. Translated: CASSPIQGGETQYF.

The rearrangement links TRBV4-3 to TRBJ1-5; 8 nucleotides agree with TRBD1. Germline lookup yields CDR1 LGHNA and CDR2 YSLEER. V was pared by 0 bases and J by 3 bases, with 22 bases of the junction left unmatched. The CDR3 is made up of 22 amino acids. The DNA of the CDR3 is TGCGCCAGCAGCCAAGAGCGGGGGAATCGTGGTCCAGGGGGCAAGGTCAATCAGCCCCAGCATTTT. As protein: CASSQERGNRGPGGKVNQPQHF.

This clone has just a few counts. In DNA form, the CDR3 reads TGTGCCAGCAGTACAGGGGAGAACACTGAAGCTTTCTTT. Translated: CASSTGENTEAFF. V usage is TRBV9 and J usage is TRBJ1-1, with 7 bases aligning to TRBD1. This CDR3 is 13 amino acids long. The V segment lost 5 bases and the J segment 1 base; nucleotides outside the gene matches: 2. The germline CDR1 and CDR2 sequences are SGDLS and YYNGEE.

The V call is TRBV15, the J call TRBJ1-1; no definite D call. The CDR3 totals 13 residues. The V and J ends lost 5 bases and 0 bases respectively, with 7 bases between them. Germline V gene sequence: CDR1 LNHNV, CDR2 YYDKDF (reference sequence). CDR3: CATSPLLNTEAFF. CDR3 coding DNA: TGTGCCACCAGCCCTTTATTGAACACTGAAGCTTTCTTT.

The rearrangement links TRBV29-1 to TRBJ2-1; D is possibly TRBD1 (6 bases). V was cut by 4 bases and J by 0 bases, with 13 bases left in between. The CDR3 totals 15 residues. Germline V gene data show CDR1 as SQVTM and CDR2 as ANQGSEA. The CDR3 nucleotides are TGCAGCGTTGTAACAGGGCCGGTCTCCTACAATGAGCAGTTCTTC. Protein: CSVVTGPVSYNEQFF.

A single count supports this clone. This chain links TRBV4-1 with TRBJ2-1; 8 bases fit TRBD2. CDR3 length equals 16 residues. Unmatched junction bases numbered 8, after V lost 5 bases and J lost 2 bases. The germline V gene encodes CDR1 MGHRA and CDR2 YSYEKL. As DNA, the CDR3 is TGCGCCAGCAGCAGACCGGGACTAGGGACCTACAATGAGCAGTTCTTC. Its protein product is CASSRPGLGTYNEQFF.

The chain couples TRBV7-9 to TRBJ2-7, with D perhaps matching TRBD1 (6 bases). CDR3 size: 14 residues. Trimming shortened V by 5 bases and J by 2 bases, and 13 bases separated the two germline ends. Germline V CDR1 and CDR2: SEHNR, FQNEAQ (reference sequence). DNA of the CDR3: TGTGCCAGCAGCCCCACAGGGACCACCTACGAGCAGTACTTC. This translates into CASSPTGTTYEQYF.

CDR3 protein: CAWSVLRPGPYEQYF. The CDR3, as DNA: TGTGCCTGGAGTGTACTCCGGCCAGGCCCCTACGAGCAGTACTTC. The chain carries TRBV30 and TRBJ2-7; D gene unclear. The CDR3 length is 15 residues. V lost 0 bases and J lost 2, with 14 bases in between. Per germline, CDR1 GTSNPN and CDR2 SVGIG (reference sequence).

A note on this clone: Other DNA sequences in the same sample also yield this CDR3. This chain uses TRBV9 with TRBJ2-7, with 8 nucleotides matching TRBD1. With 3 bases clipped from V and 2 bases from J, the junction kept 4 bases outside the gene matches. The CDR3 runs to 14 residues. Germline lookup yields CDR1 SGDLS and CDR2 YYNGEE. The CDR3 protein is CASSEGQGTYEQYF. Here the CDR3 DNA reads TGTGCCAGCAGCGAAGGACAGGGAACCTACGAGCAGTACTTC.

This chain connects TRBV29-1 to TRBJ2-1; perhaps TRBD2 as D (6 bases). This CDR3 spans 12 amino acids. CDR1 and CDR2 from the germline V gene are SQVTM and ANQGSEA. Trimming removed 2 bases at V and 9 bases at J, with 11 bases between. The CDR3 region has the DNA TGCAGCGTTGAACTGGGGCGGGGTGAGCAGTTCTTC. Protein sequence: CSVELGRGEQFF.

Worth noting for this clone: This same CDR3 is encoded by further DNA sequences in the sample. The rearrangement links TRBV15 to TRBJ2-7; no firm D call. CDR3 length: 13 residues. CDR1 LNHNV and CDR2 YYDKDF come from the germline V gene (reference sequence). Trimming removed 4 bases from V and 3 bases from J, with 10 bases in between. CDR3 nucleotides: TGTGCCACCAGCATTGACCGGAACTACGAGCAGTACTTC. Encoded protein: CATSIDRNYEQYF.

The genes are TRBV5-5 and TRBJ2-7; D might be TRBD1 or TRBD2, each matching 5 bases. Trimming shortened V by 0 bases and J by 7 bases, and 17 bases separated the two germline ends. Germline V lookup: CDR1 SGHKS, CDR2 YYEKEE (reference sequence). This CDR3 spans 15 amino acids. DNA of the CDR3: TGTGCCAGCAGCTTGGTGGAGAGGGGCCGGAGGGAGCAGTACTTC. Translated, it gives CASSLVERGRREQYF. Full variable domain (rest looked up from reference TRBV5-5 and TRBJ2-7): DAGVTQSPTHLIKTRGQQVTLRCSPISGHKSVSWYQQVLGQGPQFIFQYYEKEERGRGNFPDRFSARQFPNYSSELNVNALLLGDSALYLCASSLVERGRREQYFGPGTRLTVT.

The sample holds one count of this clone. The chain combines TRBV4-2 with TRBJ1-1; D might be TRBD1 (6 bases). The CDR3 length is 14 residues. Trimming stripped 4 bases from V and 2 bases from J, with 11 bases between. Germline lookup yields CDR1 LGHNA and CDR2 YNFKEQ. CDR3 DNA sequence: TGTGCCAGCAGCCCCGAGGGGGGAAACACTGAAGCTTTCTTT. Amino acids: CASSPEGGNTEAFF.

The CDR3 bases are TGTGCCAGCAGTACACGAGCGGGATCAGATACGCAGTATTTT. It specifies CASSTRAGSDTQYF. V usage is TRBV27 and J usage is TRBJ2-3, with TRBD2 identical over 7 bases. J was trimmed by 4 bases and V by 5 bases; bases with no gene match: 6. Germline V CDR1 and CDR2: MNHEY, SMNVEV (reference sequence). This CDR3 region has 14 residues.